This TCR beta chain appears in the sequencing data of a study of T cell responses to AZD1222 COVID-19 vaccine. Sequenced by immunoSEQ multiplex PCR; TCRdb stores in-frame clones only, minus some. The sample records approximately 65,000 clones, around 75% being singletons. V lost 0 bases and J 3 bases, leaving 13 bases between the germline ends. CDR1 is LNHDA and CDR2 is SQIVND in the germline V gene (reference sequence). The CDR3 extends over 16 amino acids. V and J are TRBV19 and TRBJ2-3; the D gene is possibly TRBD2 (5 bases). The source material was peripheral blood, sampled on day 0 of AZD1222 vaccination. This TCR was sampled from an adult in good health. This chain's CDR3 is CASSIDGEGSTDTQYF. DNA for the CDR3: TGTGCCAGTAGTATAGATGGTGAGGGTTCGACAGATACGCAGTATTTT.